This record looks at one T cell receptor (beta chain) sequence and its context. Its antigen is not identified. Focal radiation plus CTLA-4 blockade with ipilimumab was administered to patients who had chemo-refractory metastatic non-small-cell lung cancer. The length of the CDR3 is 17 residues. Between the trimmed V and J ends, which lost 1 base and 2 bases, there was a span of 15 bases. From germline, CDR1 is SGHRS and CDR2 YFSETQ. The entry originates in a study of radiotherapy plus CTLA-4 blockade in lung cancer. Overall study: Objective responses were documented in 15% to 20% of patients, with disease control in approximately 31%. The study, taken as a whole, reports: Response was reportedly best predicted by early blood T cell clone dynamics, with interferon-beta. TCR clones of tumor origin grew in blood after radiotherapy plus ipilimumab.

Repertoires were generated with immunoSEQ multiplex PCR, while TCRdb's copy carries only in-frame clones and drops some. The data show 80,000 or so clones, about 78% seen once. The TCR comes from a human donor with non-small cell lung cancer who had a partial response to radiotherapy plus ipilimumab. Some clones in this sample may be carry-over from other donors' samples. The rearrangement joins TRBV5-1 to TRBJ2-2, with D possibly TRBD2 on 7 matching bases. Sample: peripheral blood, taken from a patient treated with radiotherapy plus ipilimumab. CDR3 sequence: CASSLRGGTVNTGELFF. As DNA, the CDR3 is TGCGCCAGCAGCTTGAGGGGGGGCACAGTTAACACCGGGGAGCTGTTTTTT.